The entry below gives a single TCR beta chain sequence along with its context. The TCR library protocol attached unique molecular identifiers to the individual cDNA molecules. A single record per CDR3 protein comes from TCRdb applying MiXCR to the 5' RACE reads. The data contain nearly 45,000 distinct CDR3 sequences, more than 9% of them singletons. The data were obtained in a study of early T cells in non-severe SARS-CoV-2 infection. The overall study: Sequencing targeted bulk RNA from unsorted whole blood, leaving chains unpaired.

V was pared by 0 bases and J by 0 bases, with 4 bases of the junction left unmatched. CDR3 length: 16 amino acids. Germline lookup yields CDR1 SGHKS and CDR2 YYEKEE (reference sequence). The TCR sequence derives from an adult who was a healthcare worker with PCR-confirmed SARS-CoV-2 infection or an uninfected control (not recorded which). The chain links TRBV5-5 to TRBJ1-1; 8 nucleotides align to TRBD1. Source material: whole blood. The CDR3: CASSLGQGILNTEAFF. CDR3 bases: TGTGCCAGCAGCTTGGGACAGGGGATCTTGAACACTGAAGCTTTCTTT.